Presented here are 19 T cell receptor beta chains from one specimen sequenced in a study of T cell repertoires in cytomegalovirus infection. These receptors have no known antigen. MiXCR, applied by TCRdb to the reads, yields one record per CDR3 protein. The sample includes about 160,000 distinct CDR3 sequences, about 22% seen only once; the top ten take under 30%. The sample was CD8+ T cells from cultured PBMCs, taken from culture after CMV antigen stimulation. These receptors all stem from a human donor in good health (CMV status not recorded). Some clones in this sample may be carry-over from other donors' samples.

This chain links TRBV25-1 with TRBJ1-6; 9 bases line up with TRBD1. The CDR3 is made up of 15 amino acids. Germline-derived CDR1 and CDR2 are MGHDK and SYGVNS. V lost 6 bases to trimming and J lost 8 bases; unmatched junction nucleotides: 8. DNA for the CDR3: TGTGCCAGCAGGGACAGGGGTGATTACGATTCACCCCTCCACTTT. This sequence encodes CASRDRGDYDSPLHF.

In this sample, this clonotype turned up a few times. The chain links TRBV7-2 to TRBJ2-7; 8 bases agree with TRBD2. Germline CDR1 is SGHTA and CDR2 is FQGNSA. This CDR3 spans 14 amino acids. The trim removed 7 bases at V and 5 bases at J, leaving 10 bases unmatched. The CDR3, as DNA: TGTGCCAGCACCTCGGGAGGACTAGCTCACGAGCAGTACTTC. This translates into CASTSGGLAHEQYF.

The rearrangement links TRBV7-9 to TRBJ1-5; 9 nucleotides agree with TRBD1. V lost 5 bases and J lost 7; bases outside the gene matches: 12. The germline CDR1 and CDR2 sequences are SEHNR and FQNEAQ (reference sequence). This CDR3 is 16 amino acids long. The CDR3 sequence: CASSPWDREGKQPQHF. The CDR3 DNA is TGTGCCAGCAGCCCATGGGACAGGGAGGGTAAACAGCCCCAGCATTTT.

The chain carries TRBV19 and TRBJ1-1, with a weak D call TRBD1 (5 bases). The CDR3 is 15 amino acids. Germline CDR1 and CDR2: LNHDA and SQIVND (reference sequence). V was cut by 9 bases and J by 0 bases, with 17 bases left in between. This chain's CDR3 is CASTETNRLNTEAFF. CDR3 nucleotide sequence: TGTGCCAGCACCGAGACCAACAGGTTGAACACTGAAGCTTTCTTT.

V usage is TRBV6-5 and J usage is TRBJ2-1; D is unclear. CDR1 and CDR2 from the germline V gene are MNHEY and SVGAGI. The CDR3 extends over 15 amino acids. V lost 2 bases to trimming and J lost 8 bases, with 16 bases between them. The CDR3 reads CASSYPNSSPDEQFF. As DNA, the CDR3 is TGTGCCAGCAGTTACCCGAATTCTTCCCCCGATGAGCAGTTCTTC.

The table lists this clonotype with a few counts. The chain employs TRBV4-1 and TRBJ2-1; the D gene is possibly TRBD1 (5 bases). Trimming cost V 3 bases and J 6 bases, with 12 bases left between them. CDR1 and CDR2 (germline): MGHRA, YSYEKL. This CDR3 region has 14 residues. The CDR3: CASSQVAGSNEQFF. The DNA for the CDR3 is TGCGCCAGCAGCCAGGTCGCAGGGTCCAATGAGCAGTTCTTC.

Concerning this clonotype: At one end, the junction sequence differs from germline, possibly due to a read error. The chain uses TRBV11-2 and TRBJ1-5; D might be TRBD1 (5 bases). This CDR3 comprises 14 residues. Germline CDR1 is SGHAT and CDR2 is FQNNGV. For the CDR3, the DNA is TGTGCCAGCGGCTTGGGGGGGTACGATCAGCCCCAGCATTTT. This translates into CASGLGGYDQPQHF.

V gene TRBV6-2 or TRBV6-3 combines with J gene TRBJ1-1; D ambiguous. Deletions cut 6 bases from V and 0 bases from J, with 14 bases between. Germline V lookup: CDR1 MNHEY, CDR2 SVGEGT. This CDR3 spans 15 amino acids. The CDR3 nucleotides read TGTGCCAGCAGCCCTAGCATTGGGGTGAACACTGAAGCTTTCTTT. Translated, it gives CASSPSIGVNTEAFF.

This clonotype was seen more than once but under ten times. The chain carries TRBV6-1 and TRBJ2-5, with D possibly matching TRBD2 (6 bases). CDR1 is MNHNS, CDR2 SASEGT, per germline. Trimming took off 8 bases at V and 5 bases at J, with 12 bases between the two ends. The CDR3 runs 12 residues. The CDR3, as DNA: TGTGCCAGCCGGGCCCGGGAGGAGACCCAGTACTTC. Its protein product is CASRAREETQYF.

In its sample, this clonotype was seen a few times. The J gene is TRBJ1-5, the V gene TRBV7-2, with D possibly TRBD1 on 5 matching bases. Germline loops: CDR1 SGHTA, CDR2 FQGNSA. Trimming pared 8 bases from V and 6 bases from J, leaving 14 bases between. CDR3 length equals 13 residues. The CDR3 loop reads CASGPGLGQPQHF. In DNA, the CDR3 is TGTGCCAGCGGACCAGGGTTGGGTCAGCCCCAGCATTTT.

In this sample, this clonotype turned up a few times. This sequence joins TRBV12-3 or TRBV12-4 and TRBJ2-3; a possible D gene is TRBD1 (5 bases). Trimming took off 4 bases at V and 3 bases at J, with 17 bases between the two ends. The CDR3 runs 16 residues. The DNA for the CDR3 is TGTGCCAGCAGTTCCATAGGGGTCCGTGGAACAGATACGCAGTATTTT. Protein sequence: CASSSIGVRGTDTQYF.

The chain employs TRBV15 and TRBJ1-2, with 7 bases fitting TRBD1. The CDR3 consists of 14 residues. After removal of 5 bases from V and 8 bases from J, the junction contained 11 bases not matched to a gene. CDR1 and CDR2 (germline): LNHNV, YYDKDF (reference sequence). The CDR3 is CATSATAGGGGYTF. The CDR3 coding sequence is TGTGCCACCAGCGCTACCGCAGGGGGTGGCGGCTACACCTTC.

V usage is TRBV6-2 or TRBV6-3 and J usage is TRBJ1-1, with D hard to call. V dropped 0 bases and J dropped 1 base, with 12 bases sitting between them. From germline, CDR1 is MNHEY and CDR2 SVGEGT. The CDR3 extends over 16 amino acids. The CDR3 here is CASSYSMGSSNTEAFF. The CDR3 DNA reads TGTGCCAGCAGTTACTCGATGGGCAGTTCGAACACTGAAGCTTTCTTT.

V and J are TRBV4-3 and TRBJ1-3; 10 bases agree with TRBD1. With 4 bases clipped from V and 8 bases from J, the junction kept 5 bases outside the gene matches. The CDR3 is 14 residues long. Germline CDR1 LGHNA, CDR2 YSLEER. In DNA, the CDR3 is TGCGCCAGCAGCCCTGGGACAGGGGCTTACACCATATATTTT. Amino acid sequence: CASSPGTGAYTIYF.

The chain links TRBV11-2 to TRBJ2-3, with TRBD2 as a possible D gene (6 bases). The CDR3 has 15 residues. Germline values: CDR1 SGHAT, CDR2 FQNNGV. Trimming took 1 base from V and 6 from J, leaving 14 bases between them. The CDR3 loop is CASSLVGGQMDTQYF. The CDR3 DNA follows: TGTGCCAGCAGCTTAGTGGGGGGTCAAATGGATACGCAGTATTTT.

This chain connects TRBV6-4 to TRBJ2-7, with TRBD2 identical over 11 bases. This CDR3 region has 14 residues. CDR1 MRHNA and CDR2 SNTAGT come from the germline V gene. The junction had 9 bases not matched to a gene; V was cut back by 10 bases and J by 4 bases. This CDR3 is CATPALAGGYEQYF. The CDR3 nucleotides are TGTGCCACCCCCGCGCTAGCGGGGGGATACGAGCAGTACTTC.

This clonotype was picked up a small number of times. The V call is TRBV15, the J call TRBJ2-7, with D possibly TRBD1 on 7 matching bases. The CDR3 contains 15 residues. The V gene lost 5 bases and the J gene lost 7 bases, with 21 bases spanning the gap. Germline CDR1 and CDR2: LNHNV and YYDKDF (reference sequence). The CDR3 DNA sequence: TGTGCCACCAGCTTCGGGGGACAGCCTCCTGGGGAGCAGTACTTC. This encodes CATSFGGQPPGEQYF.

The rearrangement links TRBV7-8 to TRBJ2-3; possibly TRBD1 or TRBD2 for D (6 bases each). Germline V gene sequence: CDR1 SGHVS, CDR2 FQNEAQ. This CDR3 region has 15 residues. The ends were cut back, 2 bases at V and 3 bases at J, with 12 bases in the middle. The CDR3 nucleotides read TGTGCCAGCAGCTTATACCCGGGGGCGACAGATACGCAGTATTTT. Protein product: CASSLYPGATDTQYF.

The chain joins TRBV12-3 or TRBV12-4 to TRBJ1-1; D is ambiguous. V dropped 2 bases and J dropped 5 bases, with 21 bases sitting between them. CDR3 length: 17 amino acids. The CDR3 loop reads CASSLKGVGRWVTEAFF. The CDR3 nucleotides are TGTGCCAGCAGTTTAAAGGGCGTCGGGCGCTGGGTTACTGAAGCTTTCTTT.